This TCR beta chain was recorded in a study of blood T cell repertoires in COVID-19. Using immunoSEQ multiplex PCR, the repertoire was profiled, and TCRdb retains in-frame clones only, with some absent. The table shows roughly 310,000 clones, with about 92% occurring only once. Germline V gene data show CDR1 as SGHVS and CDR2 as FQNEAQ. V shed 5 bases, J shed 7 bases, and the junction held 5 bases outside the gene matches. The CDR3 covers 13 residues. This sequence joins TRBV7-8 and TRBJ1-3, with TRBD1 matching over 7 bases. The source is a man aged 60-69 years who had recovered from COVID-19. Sequenced sample: PBMCs or T cells enriched from blood (not recorded which). The CDR3 nucleotides read TGTGCCAGCAGCCCTGACAGGGTGAACACCATATATTTT. As protein: CASSPDRVNTIYF.